The rows below give T cell receptor beta chains drawn from one sample of a study of CD8+CD57+ T cells in acquired aplastic anemia. From the reads, TCRdb called clonotypes with MiXCR, one entry per CDR3 protein. The sample has hundreds of thousands of distinct CDR3 sequences, less than 35% seen once; the top ten hold 0.75% to 0.95%. The sample consisted of sorted CD4+, CD8+, or CD8+CD57+ T cells (not recorded which) from PBMCs. These TCRs come from a human donor with aplastic anemia. Each CDR3 is given with its conserved first and last residue. Fields, in order: J gene, D gene, V gene, clone size, CDR3 DNA, CDR3 protein. D genes are given only for firm matches. Where a row states a size, it is once, few, many or the class of an expanded clone; other rows omit it.

J: TRBJ1-2; D: NA; V: TRBV20-1; size: many; DNA: TGCAGTGCCACTAAAGGGGGGGCTAACTATGGCTACACCTTC; CDR3: CSATKGGANYGYTF
J: TRBJ2-3; D: TRBD2; V: TRBV5-1; size: few; DNA: TGCGCCAGCAGCCCACGGACTAGCGGGACTAGCACAGATACGCAGTATTTT; CDR3: CASSPRTSGTSTDTQYF
J: TRBJ2-5; D: NA; V: TRBV5-1; size: NA; DNA: TGCGCCAGCTTTAGGACCGGGGACACCCAAGAGACCCAGTACTTC; CDR3: CASFRTGDTQETQYF
J: TRBJ1-6; D: NA; V: TRBV20-1; size: many; DNA: TGCAGTGCTCGCTCCCAAGGGACGTCTCATTCACCCCTCCACTTT; CDR3: CSARSQGTSHSPLHF
J: TRBJ2-7; D: TRBD1; V: TRBV7-3; size: NA; DNA: TGTGCCTGCAGCTTCCGGGACAGGGGATTCCACGAGCAGTACTTC; CDR3: CACSFRDRGFHEQYF
J: TRBJ1-6; D: TRBD1; V: TRBV4-1; size: many; DNA: TGCGCCAGCAGCCAAACAGGGGCGAGATCTGCTGGACCCCTCCACTTT; CDR3: CASSQTGARSAGPLHF
J: TRBJ2-5; D: TRBD2; V: TRBV4-3; size: few; DNA: TGCGCCAGCAGCCAAGGAGTGGTGTCTAGCGGACAAGAGACCCAGTACTTC; CDR3: CASSQGVVSSGQETQYF
J: TRBJ2-7; D: NA; V: TRBV19; size: many; DNA: TGTGCCAGTAGTATAGACGGGGCCACCTACGAGCAGTACTTC; CDR3: CASSIDGATYEQYF
J: TRBJ2-7; D: NA; V: TRBV25-1; size: NA; DNA: TGTGCCAGCAGAGATAGGCAGGAGGGCCACGAGCAGTACTTC; CDR3: CASRDRQEGHEQYF
J: TRBJ1-1; D: TRBD1; V: TRBV5-6; size: many; DNA: TGTGCCAGCAGCCGGTGGGGACAGAATGGAGTCGAAGCTTTCTTT; CDR3: CASSRWGQNGVEAFF
J: TRBJ1-3; D: NA; V: TRBV9; size: many; DNA: TGTGCCAGCAGCGCAGGAACACAGTCCGGAAACACCATATATTTT; CDR3: CASSAGTQSGNTIYF
J: TRBJ1-2; D: NA; V: TRBV2; size: many; DNA: TGTGCCAGCAGTGAGTCTTTGGGGGCGGATGGCTACACCTTC; CDR3: CASSESLGADGYTF
J: TRBJ1-3; D: NA; V: TRBV5-1; size: few; DNA: TGCGCCAGCAGCTTGGGGTACTCGGGGGGCGGAAACACCATATATTTT; CDR3: CASSLGYSGGGNTIYF
J: TRBJ1-2; D: NA; V: TRBV28; size: few; DNA: TGTGCCAGCAGTTTATCGCCAGGGACCGAGGGCTACACCTTC; CDR3: CASSLSPGTEGYTF
J: TRBJ2-7; D: TRBD1; V: TRBV9; size: few; DNA: TGTGCCAGCAGCGGCCCGAGTGGCGACAGGGGGCGCCCCTACGAGCAGTACTTC; CDR3: CASSGPSGDRGRPYEQYF
J: TRBJ1-1; D: NA; V: TRBV10-3; size: many; DNA: TGTGCCATCAGTGACGGACACCAGAACACTGAAGCTTTCTTT; CDR3: CAISDGHQNTEAFF
J: TRBJ2-7; D: NA; V: TRBV7-7; size: many; DNA: TGTGCTAGCAGCTTAACCGACGGACCGGACTACGAGCAGTACTTC; CDR3: CASSLTDGPDYEQYF
J: TRBJ2-7; D: TRBD1; V: TRBV5-6; size: NA; DNA: TGTGCCAGCAGCTTCGACAGGGGGCCTGGGTACTTC; CDR3: CASSFDRGPGYF
J: TRBJ2-6; D: NA; V: TRBV7-9; size: NA; DNA: TGTGCCAGCAACACGGGACGGGGGTTTTCTGGGGCCAGCGTCCTGACTTTC; CDR3: CASNTGRGFSGASVLTF
J: TRBJ2-7; D: TRBD2; V: TRBV19; size: many; DNA: TGTGCCAGTACCCTCGGGGGGACGGAGGACTACGAGCAGTACTTC; CDR3: CASTLGGTEDYEQYF
J: TRBJ1-1; D: NA; V: TRBV5-4; size: NA; DNA: TGTGCCAGCAGTCCCGAGGGCGCCAGGGTCCCCAACACTGAAGCTTTCTTT; CDR3: CASSPEGARVPNTEAFF
J: TRBJ1-2; D: NA; V: TRBV19; size: many; DNA: TGTGCCAGTAGTATAGATAGGGGCGACTATGGCTACACCTTC; CDR3: CASSIDRGDYGYTF
J: TRBJ2-3; D: NA; V: TRBV7-3; size: few; DNA: TGTGCCAGCAGTGGGCGGGTACTCACAGATACGCAGTATTTT; CDR3: CASSGRVLTDTQYF
J: TRBJ1-2; D: NA; V: TRBV6-6; size: few; DNA: TGTGCCAGCAGTTACAGGGACGGAGCTAACTATGGCTACACCTTC; CDR3: CASSYRDGANYGYTF
J: TRBJ1-1; D: NA; V: TRBV24-1; size: many; DNA: TGTGCCACCAGTGATATAGGGAGCACTGAAGCTTTCTTT; CDR3: CATSDIGSTEAFF
J: TRBJ2-1; D: NA; V: TRBV19; size: many; DNA: TGTGCCAGTAGTTTTATAAATGAGCAGTTCTTC; CDR3: CASSFINEQFF
J: TRBJ1-1; D: NA; V: TRBV7-2; size: many; DNA: TGTGCCAGCAGCTCCCAAAGTTCAGGGGCGGCGGTAGCTTTCTTT; CDR3: CASSSQSSGAAVAFF
J: TRBJ2-5; D: TRBD2; V: TRBV2; size: once; DNA: TGTGCCAGCAAGGGACTAGACGAGACCCAGTACTTC; CDR3: CASKGLDETQYF
J: TRBJ2-7; D: NA; V: TRBV29-1; size: many; DNA: TGCAGCGTTGAGGTTGAGACAGTATCCTACGAGCAGTACTTC; CDR3: CSVEVETVSYEQYF